This T cell receptor beta chain was captured by sequencing in a study of human T cells and chemical hapten exposure. As to time point: patch test 1, 2 weeks after DPC sensitization. Treatment here: therapeutic diphenylcyclopropenone sensitization with weekly scalp DPC. Germline loops: CDR1 KGHSH, CDR2 LQKENI. The CDR3 sequence is 13 residues long. V gave up 4 bases and J gave up 0 bases, with 6 bases separating them. This clonotype was observed a few times. One entry per CDR3 protein results from TCRdb running MiXCR on the RACE reads. In the table there are approximately 110,000 distinct CDR3 sequences, approximately 9.9% of which are singletons.

J is TRBJ1-1 and V is TRBV18; D remains ambiguous. The sequence was collected from a woman between 40 and 50 years old with alopecia areata. Some clones in this sample may be carry-over from other donors' samples. The material was whole blood, obtained in connection with sensitization to the hapten diphenylcyclopropenone (DPC). DNA for the CDR3: TGTGCCAGCTCACTGGGGATGAACACTGAAGCTTTCTTT. This gives the protein CASSLGMNTEAFF.